This is a list of T cell receptor beta chains from one sample in a study of blood T cell repertoires in COVID-19. The repertoire was sequenced with immunoSEQ multiplex PCR; TCRdb's copy has only in-frame clones and lacks some. This sample has around 180,000 clones, with 70% to 85% found just once. What was sequenced was peripheral blood. These receptors all stem from a woman older than 75 with acute or convalescent COVID-19. Both conserved end residues are part of each CDR3. A D gene is named only where the DNA matches it firmly. Size is stated for part of the rows, as once, few or many counts, or as a class when the clone is expanded.

clone size	D gene	V gene	J gene	CDR3 DNA	CDR3 protein
.	.	TRBV30	TRBJ2-3	TGTGCCTGGAGTGTGCGGGATACGCAGTATTTT	CAWSVRDTQYF
.	.	TRBV30	TRBJ2-3	TGTGCCTCCCGCGGGCGCGGCACAGATACGCAGTATTTT	CASRGRGTDTQYF
.	.	TRBV7-2	TRBJ2-7	TGTGCCAGCAGCTTATTTACAGGTACCACTATTGAGCAGTACTTC	CASSLFTGTTIEQYF
.	TRBD2	TRBV9	TRBJ2-1	TGTGCCAGCAGCGTTAGCGGGAGCCCCCTCGATGAGCAGTTCTTC	CASSVSGSPLDEQFF
.	.	TRBV7-3	TRBJ1-1	TGTGCCAGCAGCTCGCTTTCTCGGGAGAACACTGAAGCTTTCTTT	CASSSLSRENTEAFF
.	TRBD1	TRBV6-2/TRBV6-3	TRBJ2-3	TGTGCCAGCAGTCACAGGGGGAAAACAGATACGCAGTATTTT	CASSHRGKTDTQYF
.	TRBD1	TRBV19	TRBJ1-4	TGTGCCAGTAGCCAGGGGGCAGATGAAAAACTGTTTTTT	CASSQGADEKLFF
.	TRBD1	TRBV7-2	TRBJ2-1	TGTGCCAGCAGCCCGTCGACAGGGAGCTCCTACAATGAGCAGTTCTTC	CASSPSTGSSYNEQFF
.	.	TRBV11-2	TRBJ1-3	TGTGCCAGCAGCTTAGACAGGGGATCTGGAAACACCATATATTTT	CASSLDRGSGNTIYF
.	TRBD1	TRBV2	TRBJ1-5	TGTGCCAGCAGCCTCGGACAGGGGGCCGGCCAGCCCCAGCATTTT	CASSLGQGAGQPQHF
.	TRBD2	TRBV9	TRBJ2-3	TGTGCCAGCAGCGTAGGGGCAGCGGGGGCAGATACGCAGTATTTT	CASSVGAAGADTQYF
.	TRBD1	TRBV3-1/TRBV3-2	TRBJ1-3	TGTGCCAGCAGCCAAGGACAGGGGGTAAACACCATATATTTT	CASSQGQGVNTIYF
.	.	TRBV6-2/TRBV6-3	TRBJ1-2	TGTGCCAGCAGTTCGGGACAACTAAGGGACTATGGCTACACCTTC	CASSSGQLRDYGYTF
.	TRBD1	TRBV6-5	TRBJ1-5	TGTGCCAGCAGTATGGACAGGGCTCAGCCCCAGCATTTT	CASSMDRAQPQHF
few	TRBD1	TRBV11-3	TRBJ1-5	TGTGCCAGCAGCCAGGGCAGGGGGCTATCCGGCGTTAAAGATCAGCCCCAGCATTTT	CASSQGRGLSGVKDQPQHF
.	.	TRBV19	TRBJ1-3	TGTGCCAGTAGTTATACGGGCTCTGGAAACACCATATATTTT	CASSYTGSGNTIYF
.	TRBD2	TRBV4-1	TRBJ2-3	TGCGCCAGCAGCCAACGTGGGACTAGCGGCGGGACAGATACGCAGTATTTT	CASSQRGTSGGTDTQYF